This T cell receptor (beta chain) was retrieved from a study of shared clonotypes between healthy human individuals. Genomic DNA of each subset was evenly split across several immunoSEQ plates. What was sequenced on ten immunoSEQ deep assay plates was unsorted PBMC DNA. Libraries were prepared by immunoSEQ multiplex PCR; TCRdb keeps only in-frame clonotypes and omits some of them. This table holds some 490,000 clones, 81% found once. Germline V gives CDR1 KGHSH, CDR2 LQKENI. The CDR3 sequence is 12 residues long. Trimming cost V 4 bases and J 4 bases, with 7 bases left between them. Donors were healthy HIV-negative adults without recently reported acute infections or vaccinations.

The sequencing input was PBMCs. This sequence originates from a woman in her forties in good health. Some clones in this sample may be carry-over from other donors' samples. The V gene is TRBV18, the J gene TRBJ1-1; possible D gene TRBD1, 5 bases. Here the CDR3 DNA reads TGTGCCAGCTCACAGCAGGGCACTGAAGCTTTCTTT. Its protein product is CASSQQGTEAFF.